This T cell receptor (beta chain) was documented in a study of human T cells and chemical hapten exposure. Study-wide results and limits: Expanded TCRs grouped into significantly more large CDR3 similarity clusters than controls produced. TCRs exceeding 1 in 1000 frequency stayed unchanged with DPC sensitization. Donors' alopecia may make their immune response differ from healthy people's.

As the library was built, unique molecular identifiers were attached to individual cDNA molecules. TCRdb ran MiXCR on the RACE reads and lists one entry per CDR3 protein. This sample carries 150,000 to 200,000 distinct CDR3 sequences, 24% of them seen once, and the ten largest clones take over 2%. Time point given: patch test 3, about 24 weeks after DPC sensitization. Treatment defined: therapeutic diphenylcyclopropenone sensitization with weekly scalp DPC. Germline assignment: CDR1 SGHTA and CDR2 FQGNSA. The CDR3 totals 12 residues. With V trimmed by 1 base and J by 15 bases, 5 bases remained unmatched. Concerning this clonotype: The antigen is unknown.

The clonotype comes from a woman in her forties with alopecia areata. Some clones in this sample may be carry-over from other donors' samples. This sequence joins TRBV7-2 and TRBJ2-2; 7 bases line up with TRBD1. The sequenced sample was whole blood, obtained in connection with sensitization to the hapten diphenylcyclopropenone (DPC). CDR3 residues: CASSLETGTVFF. As DNA, the CDR3 is TGTGCCAGCAGCTTAGAGACAGGGACGGTGTTTTTT.